Listed here is a single T cell receptor beta chain. The data stem from a study of cytomegalovirus exposure and HLA in healthy donors. Deletions cut 2 bases from V and 0 bases from J, with 12 bases between. The CDR3 has 16 residues. Germline CDR1 reads SGHRS; CDR2 reads YFSETQ. Primers: 60 Vbeta forward and 13 Jbeta reverse. Measured with immunoSEQ multiplex PCR; TCRdb has only the in-frame clones, and not every one. This sample lists around 75,000 clones; its ten largest clones have 1.5%. The TCR was taken from a woman aged 60-75 years in good health and CMV-seronegative. The sequencing input was PBMCs. The J gene is TRBJ2-1, the V gene TRBV5-1; D not resolved. CDR3 in amino acids: CASSLAPPSSYNEQFF. In DNA form, the CDR3 reads TGCGCCAGCAGCTTAGCACCCCCGAGCTCCTACAATGAGCAGTTCTTC. The whole variable domain, remainder taken from reference TRBV5-1 and TRBJ2-1, is KAGVTQTPRYLIKTRGQQVTLSCSPISGHRSVSWYQQTPGQGLQFLFEYFSETQRNKGNFPGRFSGRQFSNSRSEMNVSTLELGDSALYLCASSLAPPSSYNEQFFGPGTRLTVL.